Shown below are 6 T cell receptor beta chains from a single sample sequenced in a study of response to subunit inactivated influenza vaccine. TCRdb re-called the RT-PCR reads with MiXCR, one entry per CDR3 protein. The profile shows approximately 500,000 distinct CDR3 sequences, roughly 25% of them singletons. These data also featured in a second study, about T cells expressing NK-cell markers. That paper notes: Production of TCR beta cDNA relied on 5'RACE template switching with UMIs.

The specimen comprised CD4+ T cells sorted from PBMCs, sampled 12 days after vaccination. Receptors were obtained from a man aged 50-59 years who received an inactivated influenza vaccine.

The table lists this clonotype with many counts. The chain has TRBV7-2 and TRBJ2-5, with 9 bases lining up with TRBD2. The CDR3 contains 16 residues. The germline V gene has CDR1 SGHTA and CDR2 FQGNSA. Germline trimming cut 5 bases from V and 2 bases from J; bases unmatched to any gene: 9. The CDR3 spells CASSQSWLAGQETQYF. CDR3 bases: TGTGCCAGCAGCCAATCATGGCTAGCGGGGCAAGAGACCCAGTACTTC. Filled out from reference TRBV7-2 and TRBJ2-5, the complete variable domain reads GAGVSQSPSNKVTEKGKDVELRCDPISGHTALYWYRQSLGQGLEFLIYFQGNSAPDKSGLPSDRFSAERTGGSVSTLTIQRTQQEDSAVYLCASSQSWLAGQETQYFGPGTRLLVL.

This clonotype was seen a few times. The rearrangement joins TRBV3-1 to TRBJ1-2, with D possibly being TRBD1 (6 bases). Germline loops: CDR1 LGHDT, CDR2 YNNKEL (reference sequence). CDR3 length: 14 amino acids. The ends were cut back, 3 bases at V and 4 bases at J, with 12 bases in the middle. The CDR3 sequence: CASSHWGGIYGYTF. The CDR3, as DNA: TGTGCCAGCAGCCATTGGGGGGGCATCTATGGCTACACCTTC.

V is TRBV28 and J is TRBJ2-2, with D possibly called TRBD1 or TRBD2 (5 bases each). CDR3 length: 14 amino acids. In germline, CDR1 is MDHEN, CDR2 SYDVKM. Trimming took 10 bases from V and 6 from J, leaving 18 bases between them. The CDR3 DNA follows: TGTGCCAACTCGAGGTCAGGGAGTCCCGGGGAGCTGTTTTTT. Amino acids: CANSRSGSPGELFF.

This clonotype was detected a few times. CDR3 protein: CASSVGGQGASYEQYF. The DNA for the CDR3 is TGTGCCAGCAGCGTAGGAGGACAGGGGGCTTCCTACGAGCAGTACTTC. The gene calls are TRBV7-2 and TRBJ2-7, with 11 nucleotides matching TRBD1. The length of the CDR3 is 16 residues. The ends lost 5 bases at V and 1 base at J; junction bases unmatched: 7. Germline CDR1 and CDR2: SGHTA and FQGNSA.

The rearrangement uses TRBV4-1 and TRBJ2-5, with 9 positions matching TRBD2. V lost 6 bases, J lost 4 bases, and 12 bases stayed unmatched. Germline V CDR1 and CDR2: MGHRA, YSYEKL. The CDR3 covers 16 residues. CDR3 loop: CASRRSAGGQGETQYF. The DNA for the CDR3 is TGCGCCAGCAGAAGAAGCGCGGGGGGGCAAGGAGAGACCCAGTACTTC.

The table lists this clonotype with a few counts. For the CDR3, the DNA is TGCGCCAGCAGGGCCGGGACCGAGCGCACAGATACGCAGTATTTT. Its protein product is CASRAGTERTDTQYF. V and J are TRBV4-3 and TRBJ2-3; D is perhaps TRBD1 or TRBD2 (5 bases each). The V end lost 6 bases, the J end lost 1 base, and 14 bases lay between the germline ends. Germline V gene data show CDR1 as LGHNA and CDR2 as YSLEER. The CDR3 sequence is 15 residues long.